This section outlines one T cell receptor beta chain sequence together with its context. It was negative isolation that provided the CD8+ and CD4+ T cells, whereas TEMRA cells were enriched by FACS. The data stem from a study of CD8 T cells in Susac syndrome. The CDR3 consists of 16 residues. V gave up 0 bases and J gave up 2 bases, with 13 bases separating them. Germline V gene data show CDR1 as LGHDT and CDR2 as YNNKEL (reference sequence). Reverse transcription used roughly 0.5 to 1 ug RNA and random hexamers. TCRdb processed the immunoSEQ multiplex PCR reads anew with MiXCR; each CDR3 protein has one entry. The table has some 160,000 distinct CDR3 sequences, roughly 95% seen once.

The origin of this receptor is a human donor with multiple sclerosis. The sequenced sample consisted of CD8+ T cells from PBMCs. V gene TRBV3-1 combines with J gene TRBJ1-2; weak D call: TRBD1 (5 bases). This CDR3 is CASSQDMGRQNYGYTF. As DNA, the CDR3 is TGTGCCAGCAGCCAAGATATGGGACGCCAGAACTATGGCTACACCTTC.